The rows below give T cell receptor beta chains drawn from one sample of a study of cytomegalovirus exposure and HLA in healthy donors. The protocol was immunoSEQ multiplex PCR, while the TCRdb copy is restricted to in-frame clones and leaves out a portion. The sample contains about 130,000 clones, roughly 87% of which appear only once. The sequenced material came from PBMCs. These receptor sequences come from a woman under 30 in good health and CMV-seronegative. Both conserved end residues are part of each CDR3. The D gene is left open where the match is weak. Not all rows give a size; the values are once, few, many and, for expanded clones, a class.

cdr3_length j_call clone_size d_call v_call cdr3_aa cdr3_nt
11 TRBJ2-3 NA NA TRBV20-1 CSAVYADTQYF TGCAGTGCCGTCTATGCAGATACGCAGTATTTT
11 TRBJ2-1 NA NA TRBV7-2 CASSISSEQFF TGTGCCAGCAGCATATCTAGTGAGCAGTTCTTC
15 TRBJ2-3 once NA TRBV5-6 CASSGRTRGTDTQYF TGTGCCAGCAGCGGACGGACCAGGGGCACAGATACGCAGTATTTT
16 TRBJ1-1 NA NA TRBV7-3 CASSSTPGTRNTEAFF TGTGCCAGCAGCTCTACCCCCGGGACAAGGAACACTGAAGCTTTCTTT
15 TRBJ1-4 NA NA TRBV19 CASSLSTGGNEKLFF TGTGCCAGTAGTCTTTCGACGGGAGGTAATGAAAAACTGTTTTTT
14 TRBJ2-7 NA NA TRBV5-1 CASSFDRPTYEQYF TGCGCCAGCAGCTTTGACAGGCCTACCTACGAGCAGTACTTC
15 TRBJ1-6 NA NA TRBV9 CASSVAVDYNSPLHF TGTGCCAGCAGCGTAGCGGTAGACTATAATTCACCCCTCCACTTT
16 TRBJ2-3 NA NA TRBV5-1 CASSLARGHSTDTQYF TGCGCCAGCAGCTTGGCCCGGGGACATAGCACAGATACGCAGTATTTT
14 TRBJ1-3 NA TRBD1 TRBV7-9 CASRSGGSGNTIYF TGTGCCAGCAGGTCAGGGGGCTCTGGAAACACCATATATTTT
14 TRBJ2-3 NA TRBD2 TRBV9 CASRSGGASDTQYF TGTGCCAGCCGTAGCGGGGGGGCCTCAGATACGCAGTATTTT
16 TRBJ1-3 NA TRBD1 TRBV6-5 CASSWGSGGGGNTIYF TGTGCCAGCAGTTGGGGGTCAGGGGGTGGTGGAAACACCATATATTTT
14 TRBJ1-4 NA NA TRBV27 CASSFGGTNEKLFF TGTGCCAGCAGTTTCGGGGGTACTAATGAAAAACTGTTTTTT
15 TRBJ1-2 NA NA TRBV11-2 CASSRYLVGGYGYTF TGTGCCAGCAGTCGATACCTTGTAGGGGGCTATGGCTACACCTTC
11 TRBJ2-7 NA TRBD2 TRBV5-1 CASRGGYEQYF TGCGCCAGCCGCGGGGGATACGAGCAGTACTTC
13 TRBJ2-1 NA TRBD1 TRBV5-1 CASGEETGGEQFF TGCGCCAGCGGGGAAGAGACAGGGGGTGAGCAGTTCTTC
16 TRBJ2-3 NA TRBD2 TRBV7-2 CASRGMAGGLTDTQYF TGTGCCAGCCGGGGGATGGCGGGGGGGCTTACAGATACGCAGTATTTT
17 TRBJ2-3 NA NA TRBV19 CASSISGGTPNTDTQYF TGTGCCAGTAGTATAAGTGGAGGTACGCCTAACACAGATACGCAGTATTTT
14 TRBJ2-7 NA TRBD1 TRBV5-1 CASNRGQDLYEQYF TGCGCCAGCAACCGAGGACAGGACCTCTACGAGCAGTACTTC
15 TRBJ1-1 NA NA TRBV5-1 CASSFTAFMNTEAFF TGCGCCAGCAGCTTTACAGCTTTCATGAACACTGAAGCTTTCTTT
17 TRBJ2-3 NA TRBD2 TRBV11-2 CASSLESRGEFWDTQYF TGTGCCAGCAGCTTAGAGTCTCGGGGGGAGTTTTGGGATACGCAGTATTTT
12 TRBJ2-2 NA NA TRBV5-1 CASSVQDGELFF TGCGCCAGCAGCGTGCAGGACGGGGAGCTGTTTTTT
13 TRBJ1-6 NA TRBD1 TRBV7-3 CASSSQGNSPLHF TGTGCCAGCAGCTCACAGGGGAATTCACCCCTCCACTTT